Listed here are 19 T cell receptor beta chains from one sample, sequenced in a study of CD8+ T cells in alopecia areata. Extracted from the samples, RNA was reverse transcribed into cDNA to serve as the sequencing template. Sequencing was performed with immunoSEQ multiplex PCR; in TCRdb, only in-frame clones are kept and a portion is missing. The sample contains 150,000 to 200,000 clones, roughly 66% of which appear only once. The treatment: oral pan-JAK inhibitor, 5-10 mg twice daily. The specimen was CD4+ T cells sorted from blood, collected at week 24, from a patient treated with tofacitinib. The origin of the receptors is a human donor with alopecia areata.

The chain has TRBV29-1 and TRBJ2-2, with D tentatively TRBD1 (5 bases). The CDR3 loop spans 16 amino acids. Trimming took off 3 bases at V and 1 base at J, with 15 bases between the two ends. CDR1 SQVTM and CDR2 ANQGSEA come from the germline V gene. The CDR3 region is CSVEVFGAENTGELFF. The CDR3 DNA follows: TGCAGCGTTGAGGTATTTGGGGCAGAGAACACCGGGGAGCTGTTTTTT.

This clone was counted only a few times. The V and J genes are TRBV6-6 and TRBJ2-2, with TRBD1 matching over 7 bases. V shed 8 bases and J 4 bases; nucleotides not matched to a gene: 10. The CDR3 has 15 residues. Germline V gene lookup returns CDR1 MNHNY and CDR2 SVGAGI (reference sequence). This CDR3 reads CASEEQGLGTGELFF. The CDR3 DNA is TGTGCCAGCGAGGAACAGGGGTTGGGCACCGGGGAGCTGTTTTTT.

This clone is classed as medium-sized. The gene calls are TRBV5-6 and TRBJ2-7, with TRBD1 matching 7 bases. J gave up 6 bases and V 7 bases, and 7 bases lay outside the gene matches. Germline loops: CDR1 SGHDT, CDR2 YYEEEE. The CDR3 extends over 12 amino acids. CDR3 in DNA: TGTGCCAGCGGACCGACAGGGTCCGAGCAGTACTTC. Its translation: CASGPTGSEQYF.

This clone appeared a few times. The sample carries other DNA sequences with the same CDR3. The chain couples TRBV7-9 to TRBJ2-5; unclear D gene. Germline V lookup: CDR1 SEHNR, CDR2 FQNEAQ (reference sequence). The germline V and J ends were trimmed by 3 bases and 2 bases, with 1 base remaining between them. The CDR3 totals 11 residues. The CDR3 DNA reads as TGTGCCAGCAGCTTGCAAGAGACCCAGTACTTC. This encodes CASSLQETQYF.

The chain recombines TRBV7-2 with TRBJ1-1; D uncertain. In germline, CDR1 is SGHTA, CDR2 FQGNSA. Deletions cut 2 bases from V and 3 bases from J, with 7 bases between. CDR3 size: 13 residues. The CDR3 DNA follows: TGTGCCAGCAGCTTATCCGTATACACTGAAGCTTTCTTT. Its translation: CASSLSVYTEAFF.

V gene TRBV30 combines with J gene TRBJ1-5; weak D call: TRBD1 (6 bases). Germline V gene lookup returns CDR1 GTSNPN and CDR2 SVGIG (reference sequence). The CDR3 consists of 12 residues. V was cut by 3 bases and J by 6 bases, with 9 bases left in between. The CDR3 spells CAWREGGQPQHF. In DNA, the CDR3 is TGTGCCTGGAGAGAAGGGGGTCAGCCCCAGCATTTT.

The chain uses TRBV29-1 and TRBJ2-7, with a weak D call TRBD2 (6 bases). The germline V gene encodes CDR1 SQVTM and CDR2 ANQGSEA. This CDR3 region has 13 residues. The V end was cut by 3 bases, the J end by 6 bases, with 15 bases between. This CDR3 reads CSVDVGLGIEQYF. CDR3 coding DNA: TGCAGCGTTGACGTGGGACTGGGTATCGAGCAGTACTTC.

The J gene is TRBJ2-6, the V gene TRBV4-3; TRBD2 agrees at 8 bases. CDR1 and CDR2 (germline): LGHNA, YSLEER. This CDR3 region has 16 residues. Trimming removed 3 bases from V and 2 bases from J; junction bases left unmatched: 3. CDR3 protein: CASSQPGGTGANVLTF. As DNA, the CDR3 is TGCGCCAGCAGCCAGCCGGGGGGGACTGGGGCCAACGTCCTGACTTTC.

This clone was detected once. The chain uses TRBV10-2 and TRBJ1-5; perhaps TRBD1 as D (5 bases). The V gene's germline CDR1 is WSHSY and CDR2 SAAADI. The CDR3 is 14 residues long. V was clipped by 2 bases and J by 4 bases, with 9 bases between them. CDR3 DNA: TGCGCCAGCAGTGAGACAGGAGGTAATCAGCCCCAGCATTTT. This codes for CASSETGGNQPQHF.

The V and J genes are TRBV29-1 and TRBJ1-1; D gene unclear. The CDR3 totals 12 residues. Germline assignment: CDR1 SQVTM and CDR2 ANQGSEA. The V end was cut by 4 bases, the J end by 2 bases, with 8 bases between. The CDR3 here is CSVGHPNTEAFF. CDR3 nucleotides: TGCAGCGTTGGGCATCCCAACACTGAAGCTTTCTTT. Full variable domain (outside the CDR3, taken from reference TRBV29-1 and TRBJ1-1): SAVISQKPSRDICQRGTSLTIQCQVDSQVTMMFWYRQQPGQSLTLIATANQGSEATYESGFVIDKFPISRPNLTFSTLTVSNMSPEDSSIYLCSVGHPNTEAFFGQGTRLTVV.

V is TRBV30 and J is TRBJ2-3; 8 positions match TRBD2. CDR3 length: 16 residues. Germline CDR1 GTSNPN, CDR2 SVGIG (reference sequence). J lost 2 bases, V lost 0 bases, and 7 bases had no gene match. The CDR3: CAWSVTSGGYTDTQYF. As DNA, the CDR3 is TGTGCCTGGAGTGTAACGAGCGGGGGATACACAGATACGCAGTATTTT.

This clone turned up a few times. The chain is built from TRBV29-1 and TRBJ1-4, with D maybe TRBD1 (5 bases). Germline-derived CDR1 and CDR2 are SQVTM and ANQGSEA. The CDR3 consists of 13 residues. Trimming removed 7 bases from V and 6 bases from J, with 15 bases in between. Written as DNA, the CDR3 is TGCAGCGGTCAAACGGGGCCATATGAAAAACTGTTTTTT. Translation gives CSGQTGPYEKLFF.

In DNA form, the CDR3 reads TGCAGCGTTGAAACAGGGGTCATGAACACTGAAGCTTTCTTT. Translating gives CSVETGVMNTEAFF. The chain uses TRBV29-1 and TRBJ1-1; TRBD1 aligns across 7 bases. The CDR3 contains 14 residues. Germline CDR1 SQVTM, CDR2 ANQGSEA. The V gene end was trimmed by 2 bases and the J gene end by 0 bases; junction bases not matched to a gene: 3.

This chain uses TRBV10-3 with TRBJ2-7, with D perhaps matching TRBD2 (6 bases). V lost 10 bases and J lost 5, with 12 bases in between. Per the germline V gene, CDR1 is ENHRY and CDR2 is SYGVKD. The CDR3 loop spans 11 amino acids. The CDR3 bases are TGTGCCACGCGGGGCGGAAACGAGCAGTACTTC. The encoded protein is CATRGGNEQYF.

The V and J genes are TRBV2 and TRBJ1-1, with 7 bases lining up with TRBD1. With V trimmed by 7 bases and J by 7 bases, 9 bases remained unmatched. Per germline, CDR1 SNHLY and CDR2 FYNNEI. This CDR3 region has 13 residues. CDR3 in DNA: TGTGCCAGCATCGGGACAGTCTCCGTTGAAGCTTTCTTT. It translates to CASIGTVSVEAFF.

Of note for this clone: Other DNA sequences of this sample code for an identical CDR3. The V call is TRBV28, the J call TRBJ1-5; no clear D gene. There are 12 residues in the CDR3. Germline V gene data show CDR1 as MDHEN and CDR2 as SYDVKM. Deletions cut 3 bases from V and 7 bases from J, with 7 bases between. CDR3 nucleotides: TGTGCCAGCAGTTTTTCGAGACAGCCCCAGCATTTT. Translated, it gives CASSFSRQPQHF.

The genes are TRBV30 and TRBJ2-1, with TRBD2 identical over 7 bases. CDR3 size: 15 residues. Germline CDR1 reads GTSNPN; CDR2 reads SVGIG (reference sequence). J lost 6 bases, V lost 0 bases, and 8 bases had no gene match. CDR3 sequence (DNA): TGTGCCTGGAGTGTCGGGCGGCTAGCGGCCAATGAGCAGTTCTTC. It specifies CAWSVGRLAANEQFF.

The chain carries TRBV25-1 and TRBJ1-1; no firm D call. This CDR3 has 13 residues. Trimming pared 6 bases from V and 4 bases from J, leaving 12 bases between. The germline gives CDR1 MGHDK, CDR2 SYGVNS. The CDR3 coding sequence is TGTGCCAGCAGGGACCGAGGAGGCACTGAAGCTTTCTTT. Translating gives CASRDRGGTEAFF.

The CDR3 is CASSLVQVNSPLHF. As DNA, the CDR3 is TGTGCCAGCAGCTTGGTACAGGTGAATTCACCCCTCCACTTT. J is TRBJ1-6 and V is TRBV7-9; maybe TRBD1 (5 bases). Germline CDR1 reads SEHNR; CDR2 reads FQNEAQ (reference sequence). Trimming left V 3 bases short and J 7 bases short, with 10 bases between. This CDR3 is built from 14 residues.